This record covers a single TCR beta chain. What this receptor recognizes is not known. Base qualities are not provided; no much larger clone lies one nucleotide away. These data originate in a study of Graves' ophthalmopathy and Graves' hyperthyroidism (dated by TCRdb to between 2018 and 2020). A note on the overall study: A patient counted as having stable hyperthyroidism if there was no progression to ophthalmopathy within 18 months of follow-up. The independent validation cohort included approximately 19 hyperthyroidism patients plus 17 patients who later progressed from hyperthyroidism to ophthalmopathy. To tell Graves' ophthalmopathy apart from Graves' hyperthyroidism, and to predict which patients would progress to ophthalmopathy, the study relied on TCR beta repertoire signatures. In total, approximately 130 blood samples were TCR-sequenced: 40 to 45 ophthalmopathy, over 70 hyperthyroidism and some 17 hyperthyroidism-to-ophthalmopathy patients. Following sampling, methimazole starting at 30 mg daily was administered to hyperthyroidism patients, and high-dose intravenous methylprednisolone was administered to ophthalmopathy patients. In five or six hyperthyroidism patients, T-cell repertoires of thyroid tissue and blood were compared. A discovery set of 90 to 100 patients (around 44 ophthalmopathy, about 58 stable hyperthyroidism) was enrolled to explore V-J signatures distinguishing ophthalmopathy from hyperthyroidism.

As encoded in the germline V gene (reference sequence), CDR1 is SGHKS while CDR2 is YYEKEE. The junction carries 10 bases between V and J, which are trimmed by 3 bases and 0 bases respectively. The CDR3 sequence holds 14 residues, the cysteine and phenylalanine included. This entry keeps only the CDR3 DNA: 42 bases, framed from base 1. Hyperthyroidism patients were newly diagnosed, with disease duration under 2 months, and aged 18 to 65 years. Patients with other autoimmune diseases, uncontrolled infections, pregnancy or lactation were excluded. Diagnosis relied on clinical symptoms, serum thyroxine, TRAb, thyroid ultrasound and orbital computed tomography. Total RNA was extracted with Trizol reagent and quality-checked on an Agilent 2100 Bioanalyzer. General study outcomes and caveats: In validation, the model predicted ophthalmopathy progression with nearly 71% sensitivity and roughly 72% specificity; roughly 11 predicted patients were CT-confirmed with GO in a median of around 6.5 months. Most expanded thyroid clonotypes with a frequency above 0.001 also appeared in blood, which suggests that blood repertoires may reflect the immune response in the thyroid. Sample size was not statistically predetermined, and group allocation was not concealed from the investigators. The 13-signature model separated ophthalmopathy from stable hyperthyroidism with approximately 90% sensitivity and less than 83% specificity in cross-validation, and 80%/75% in the test set.

TCR beta CDR3 regions were amplified from RNA transcripts for repertoire sequencing. A first-round RT-PCR used HTBI primers with the Qiagen OneStep RT-PCR kit, followed by a second-round multiplex PCR, size selection and purification. The libraries underwent paired-end sequencing with 100 bp reads on an Illumina HiSeq2000. From the authors' description of their analysis: SOAPnuke was used for read processing, and reads with adapters, uncalled bases, a mean Phred below 15, or no exact constant-primer or identifier match were discarded. COPE v1.2.5 was used to merge the high-quality paired reads. Each unique nucleotide sequence was treated as a clonotype, and MiTCR v1.1 was used to align the clonotypes to the IMGT TRB V, D and J references. Only V-J combinations with frequency above 0.0001 were analysed, covering approximately 99% of repertoires. A TCR clonal expansion and chaos score per V-J combination was defined as the ratio of F50 clonal expansion to chaos observed in the TCRdist matrix. Features were reduced by Welch's t-statistics and random forest to 10 to 15 V-J combinations, which fed a naive Bayes classifier. The Morisita-Horn index was used to measure how similar the thyroid and blood repertoires were. TCRdb trimmed public reads at Q25 via fastp, called clones via MiXCR and kept in-frame beta chains. Merged by CDR3 protein, the rows form single entries marked with the most common genes and DNA. For this entry, the V and J calls and clone size follow TCRdb and not the study's own pipeline. The sample table contains roughly 600,000 distinct CDR3 sequences; only one count was recorded for about two fifths of them. The ten largest clonotypes hold 4% to 5% of the sample.

Input material: peripheral blood or thyroid tissue (not recorded which). The chain was built from TRBV5-5 and TRBJ2-7; a tentative D match to TRBD1 spans 6 bases. This receptor was identified in an adult man with Graves' hyperthyroidism. The CDR3 corresponds to CASSWTVLSYEQYF. In nucleotides, the sequence is TGTGCCAGCAGCTGGACAGTTCTCTCCTACGAGCAGTACTTC.